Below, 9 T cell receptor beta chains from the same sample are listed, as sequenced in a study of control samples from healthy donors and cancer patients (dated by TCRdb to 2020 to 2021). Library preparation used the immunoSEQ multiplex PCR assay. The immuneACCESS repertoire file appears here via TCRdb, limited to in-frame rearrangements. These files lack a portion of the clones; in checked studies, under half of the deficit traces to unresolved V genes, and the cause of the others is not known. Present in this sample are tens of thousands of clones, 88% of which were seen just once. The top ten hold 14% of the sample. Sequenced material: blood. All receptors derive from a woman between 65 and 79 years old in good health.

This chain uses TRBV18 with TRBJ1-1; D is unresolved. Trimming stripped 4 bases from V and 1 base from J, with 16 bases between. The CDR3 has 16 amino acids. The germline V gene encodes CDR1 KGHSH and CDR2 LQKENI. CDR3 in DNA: TGTGCCAGCTCACTCGGGCCCGCCGAAACGAACACTGAAGCTTTCTTT. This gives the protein CASSLGPAETNTEAFF.

The CDR3 sequence is CAWSGGGWEKLFF. The CDR3 region has the DNA TGTGCCTGGAGTGGGGGAGGCTGGGAAAAACTGTTTTTT. This chain uses TRBV30 with TRBJ1-4; D uncertain. This CDR3 region has 13 residues. CDR1 is GTSNPN, CDR2 SVGIG, per germline (reference sequence). The V end was cut by 1 base, the J end by 8 bases, with 11 bases between.

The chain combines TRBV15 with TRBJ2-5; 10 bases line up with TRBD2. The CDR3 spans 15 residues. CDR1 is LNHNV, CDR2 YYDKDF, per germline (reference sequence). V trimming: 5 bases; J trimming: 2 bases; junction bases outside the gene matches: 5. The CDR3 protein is CATSGLAGGQETQYF. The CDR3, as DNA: TGTGCCACCAGCGGATTAGCGGGAGGACAAGAGACCCAGTACTTC.

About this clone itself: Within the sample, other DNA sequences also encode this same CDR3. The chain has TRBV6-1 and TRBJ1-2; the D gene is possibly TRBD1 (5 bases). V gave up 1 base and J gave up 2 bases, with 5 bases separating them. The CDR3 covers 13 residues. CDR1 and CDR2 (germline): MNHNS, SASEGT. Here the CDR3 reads CASSEGQNYGYTF. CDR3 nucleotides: TGTGCCAGCAGTGAAGGACAGAACTATGGCTACACCTTC.

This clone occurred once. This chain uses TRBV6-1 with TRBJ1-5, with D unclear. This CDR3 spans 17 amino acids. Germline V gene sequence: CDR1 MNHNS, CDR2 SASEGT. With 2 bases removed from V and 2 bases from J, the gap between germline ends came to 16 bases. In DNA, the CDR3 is TGTGCCAGCAGTGAAACCAGAACACTCGGCGGCAATCAGCCCCAGCATTTT. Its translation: CASSETRTLGGNQPQHF.

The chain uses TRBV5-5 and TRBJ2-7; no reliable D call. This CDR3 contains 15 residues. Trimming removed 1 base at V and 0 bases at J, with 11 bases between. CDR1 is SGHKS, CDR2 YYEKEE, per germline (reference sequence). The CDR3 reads CASSLTFQSSYEQYF. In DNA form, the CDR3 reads TGTGCCAGCAGCTTGACCTTTCAGAGCTCCTACGAGCAGTACTTC.

This chain's CDR3 is CATSDTDRGHGYTF. For the CDR3, the DNA is TGTGCCACCAGTGACACGGACAGGGGGCATGGCTACACCTTC. This chain links TRBV24-1 with TRBJ1-2; 11 nucleotides agree with TRBD1. The CDR3 has 14 amino acids. V trimming: 4 bases; J trimming: 6 bases; junction bases outside the gene matches: 3. Per germline, CDR1 KGHDR and CDR2 SFDVKD.

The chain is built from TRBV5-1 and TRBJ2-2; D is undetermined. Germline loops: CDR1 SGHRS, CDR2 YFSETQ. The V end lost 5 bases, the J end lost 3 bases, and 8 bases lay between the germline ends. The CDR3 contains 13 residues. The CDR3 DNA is TGCGCCAGCAGATGGACCGACACCGGGGAGCTGTTTTTT. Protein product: CASRWTDTGELFF. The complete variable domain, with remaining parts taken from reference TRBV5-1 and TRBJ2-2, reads KAGVTQTPRYLIKTRGQQVTLSCSPISGHRSVSWYQQTPGQGLQFLFEYFSETQRNKGNFPGRFSGRQFSNSRSEMNVSTLELGDSALYLCASRWTDTGELFFGEGSRLTVL.

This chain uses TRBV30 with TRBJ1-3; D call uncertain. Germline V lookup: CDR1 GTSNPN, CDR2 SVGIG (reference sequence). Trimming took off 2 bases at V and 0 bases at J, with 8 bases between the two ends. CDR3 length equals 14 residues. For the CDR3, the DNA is TGTGCCTGGAGTCTCGGGAACTCTGGAAACACCATATATTTT. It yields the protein CAWSLGNSGNTIYF.